This T cell receptor (beta chain) is drawn from a study of blood T cell repertoires in COVID-19. Study-wide background: Samples of COVID-19 (acute and convalescent) were obtained from the United States, Italy and Spain.

Some clones are missing from TCRdb's copy, which holds only in-frame ones; the method was immunoSEQ multiplex PCR. The table shows approximately 90,000 clones, with 86% occurring only once. Trimming removed 1 base from V and 4 bases from J; junction bases left unmatched: 2. The CDR3 is 14 residues long. CDR1 and CDR2 (germline): KGHDR, SFDVKD. The chain carries TRBV24-1 and TRBJ1-2; 7 bases are a match to TRBD1. Sequencing input: peripheral blood. This receptor was identified in a woman older than 75 with acute or convalescent COVID-19. In DNA form, the CDR3 reads TGTGCCACCAGTGATTTCAACAGGGGCTATGGCTACACCTTC. Protein sequence: CATSDFNRGYGYTF.